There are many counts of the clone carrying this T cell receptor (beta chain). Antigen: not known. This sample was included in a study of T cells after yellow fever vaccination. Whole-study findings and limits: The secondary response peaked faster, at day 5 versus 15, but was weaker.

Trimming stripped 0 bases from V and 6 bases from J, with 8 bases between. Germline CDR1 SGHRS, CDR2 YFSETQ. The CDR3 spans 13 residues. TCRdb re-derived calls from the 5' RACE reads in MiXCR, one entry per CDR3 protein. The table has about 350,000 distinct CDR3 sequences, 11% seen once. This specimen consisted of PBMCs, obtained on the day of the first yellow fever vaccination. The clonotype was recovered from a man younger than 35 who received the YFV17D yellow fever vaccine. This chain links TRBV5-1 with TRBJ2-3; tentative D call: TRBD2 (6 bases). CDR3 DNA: TGCGCCAGCAGCTTGGCGGGGGTCGATACGCAGTATTTT. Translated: CASSLAGVDTQYF.